Included here is one TCR beta chain sequence, with context. The antigen is unknown. TCRdb keeps only in-frame clones here, not all; method: immunoSEQ multiplex PCR. The table shows around 170,000 clones, with around 90% occurring only once. Germline V gene data show CDR1 as MNHEY and CDR2 as SVGAGI. Trimming cost V 9 bases and J 5 bases; bases outside gene matches: 1. CDR3 length: 12 residues. This sample was taken from a study of T cell responses to AZD1222 COVID-19 vaccine. General study results and limits: Donors, mostly white British, included more females; clonal diversity was possibly underestimated. None of the repertoires were sampled until the peak T cell response had passed. Two AZD1222 doses significantly raised spike-specific TCR breadth and depth over controls.

Sample: peripheral blood, taken 28 days after the second AZD1222 dose. This TCR was sampled from an adult who received the AZD1222 COVID-19 vaccine. This rearrangement joins TRBV6-5 to TRBJ1-5; TRBD1 matches 10 bases. The CDR3 region is CASGTGDQPQHF. CDR3 DNA: TGTGCCAGTGGGACAGGGGATCAGCCCCAGCATTTT.